This T cell receptor beta chain was identified in a study of blood T cell repertoires in COVID-19. Across the study: Specimens from acute and convalescent COVID-19 originated in the United States, Italy and Spain.

Per the germline V gene, CDR1 is SGHTA and CDR2 is FQGNSA. CDR3 length: 13 residues. The V end lost 5 bases, the J end lost 7 bases, and 12 bases lay between the germline ends. Only in-frame clones appear in the TCRdb table, and some are missing; sequencing was by immunoSEQ multiplex PCR. The sample records roughly 150,000 clones, roughly four fifths being singletons. Recruitment covered 20 to 25 US areas and drew participants whose ages spanned about 18 to 89 years. The TCR was taken from a woman aged 18-29 years who had been exposed to COVID-19. The sequenced sample was PBMCs or T cells enriched from blood (not recorded which). V usage is TRBV7-2 and J usage is TRBJ1-5; D is uncertain. The CDR3 spells CASSPLSLQPQHF. CDR3 DNA: TGTGCCAGCAGCCCCCTGTCGTTGCAGCCCCAGCATTTT.